These 19 T cell receptor beta chains originate from one sample sequenced in a study of T cells expressing NK-cell markers. One entry per CDR3 protein, without DNA, is what TCRdb gives after re-calling the 5' RACE reads. This table holds 500,000 to 600,000 distinct CDR3 sequences. Sequenced material: blood T cells: a sorted CD56 or NKG2C T cell subset, CD4+ or CD8+ T cells, or bulk PBMC T cells (not recorded which). These receptors all stem from a man in his late teens or twenties in good health.

The CDR3 region is CASSQPQGNEQFF. The chain carries TRBV4-1 and TRBJ2-1; the TCRdb call, TRBD1, lacks DNA for checking. The CDR3 totals 13 residues. Germline V gene lookup returns CDR1 MGHRA and CDR2 YSYEKL.

The chain couples TRBV20-1 to TRBJ2-7; there is no DNA to check the TCRdb D call of TRBD2. The CDR3 has 16 amino acids. CDR1 DFQATT and CDR2 SNEGSKA come from the germline V gene (reference sequence). The CDR3 loop is CSARKRGTSGSHEQYF.

The V call is TRBV29-1, the J call TRBJ1-1. CDR3 length: 12 amino acids. CDR1 is SQVTM and CDR2 is ANQGSEA in the germline V gene. CDR3: CSVEVQGSEAFF.

This chain connects TRBV5-1 to TRBJ2-3; without DNA, the TCRdb call of TRBD1 cannot be checked. The CDR3 is 15 residues long. CDR1 is SGHRS and CDR2 is YFSETQ in the germline V gene. The CDR3 sequence: CASSFRVGGTDTQYF.

The rearrangement links TRBV12-3 or TRBV12-4 to TRBJ1-1; the D call from TCRdb, TRBD1, cannot be confirmed without DNA. The CDR3 length is 16 residues. The CDR3 spells CASSLYEWTGGTEAFF.

This sequence joins TRBV20-1 and TRBJ2-1; no DNA is available, so the TRBD2 call from TCRdb remains unchecked. CDR1 and CDR2 (germline): DFQATT, SNEGSKA (reference sequence). CDR3 size: 18 residues. The CDR3 spells CSARGITADRSSYNEQFF.

J is TRBJ1-1 and V is TRBV29-1; TCRdb gives TRBD1 as the D gene, but with no DNA this cannot be confirmed. The CDR3 totals 11 residues. CDR1 is SQVTM, CDR2 ANQGSEA, per germline. CDR3 sequence reads: CSVHLTGEAFF.

The chain has TRBV12-3 or TRBV12-4 and TRBJ2-3; the D call from TCRdb, TRBD1, cannot be confirmed without DNA. This CDR3 region has 14 residues. CDR3 region: CASSPDRVEDTQYF.

The CDR3 protein is CASSLGPGLVAKNIQYF. The V call is TRBV12-3 or TRBV12-4, the J call TRBJ2-4; TCRdb names TRBD2, which stays unverified in the absence of DNA. The CDR3 runs 17 residues.

The V call is TRBV2, the J call TRBJ2-3. Germline V gene lookup returns CDR1 SNHLY and CDR2 FYNNEI. This CDR3 spans 14 amino acids. CDR3 sequence reads: CASSATDFTDTQYF. The variable domain in full, with the rest retrieved from reference TRBV2 and TRBJ2-3, is EPEVTQTPSHQVTQMGQEVILRCVPISNHLYFYWYRQILGQKVEFLVSFYNNEISEKSEIFDDQFSVERPDGSNFTLKIRSTKLEDSAMYFCASSATDFTDTQYFGPGTRLTVL.

V is TRBV4-1 and J is TRBJ2-1; TCRdb picks TRBD1, but there is no DNA to check that call. Germline V lookup: CDR1 MGHRA, CDR2 YSYEKL. The CDR3 extends over 17 amino acids. The CDR3 loop is CASSQGLYGGSYNEQFF.

V gene TRBV10-3 combines with J gene TRBJ2-3; TCRdb's D call of TRBD2 is untestable without DNA. CDR1 and CDR2 (germline): ENHRY, SYGVKD. This CDR3 region has 16 residues. The CDR3 is CATSQLAGEGTDTQYF.

The chain recombines TRBV25-1 with TRBJ2-2; TCRdb's D gene call, TRBD2, goes unchecked for lack of DNA. CDR1 is MGHDK, CDR2 SYGVNS, per germline. There are 18 residues in the CDR3. CDR3 sequence: CASSDLGLAGENTGELFF.

The chain carries TRBV6-1 and TRBJ2-7; TCRdb indicates TRBD1, and absent DNA this call remains unverified. Germline V lookup: CDR1 MNHNS, CDR2 SASEGT. The CDR3 loop spans 16 amino acids. CDR3 loop: CASSETEGSPRYEQYF.

V gene TRBV11-2 combines with J gene TRBJ2-5; TCRdb indicates TRBD2, and absent DNA this call remains unverified. The CDR3 loop spans 13 amino acids. The germline gives CDR1 SGHAT, CDR2 FQNNGV. CDR3 loop: CASSLQAAETQYF.

V is TRBV19 and J is TRBJ1-5; TCRdb selects TRBD1, and the lack of DNA leaves this call unchecked. Looked up from germline, CDR1 is LNHDA and CDR2 is SQIVND (reference sequence). CDR3 length: 16 residues. CDR3 loop: CASSMASTGVRQPQHF.

The chain employs TRBV7-3 and TRBJ2-3; the D call from TCRdb, TRBD2, cannot be confirmed without DNA. Germline V gene lookup returns CDR1 SGHTA and CDR2 FQGTGA. The CDR3 totals 18 residues. CDR3 region: CASSLTGASGFLTDTQYF.

This chain joins TRBV30 and TRBJ2-1; TCRdb picks TRBD2, but there is no DNA to check that call. The CDR3 totals 14 residues. Germline-derived CDR1 and CDR2 are GTSNPN and SVGIG (reference sequence). CDR3 residues: CARRLAASYNEQFF.

The chain has TRBV20-1 and TRBJ1-5; TCRdb gives TRBD1 as the D gene, but with no DNA this cannot be confirmed. The CDR3 loop spans 16 amino acids. Germline CDR1 is DFQATT and CDR2 is SNEGSKA (reference sequence). The CDR3 spells CSARVPGQGLGQPQHF.